One T cell receptor (beta chain) is described in this entry. Possible read error: a much larger clone is one base away. Sample time point: pre-sensitization, week 0. Treatment described: therapeutic diphenylcyclopropenone sensitization with weekly scalp DPC. The source of the sample is a study of human T cells and chemical hapten exposure. V dropped 8 bases and J dropped 5; count of bases not matched to a gene: 12. This CDR3 comprises 15 residues. The germline gives CDR1 MNHNY, CDR2 SVGAGI (reference sequence). Authors' processing steps: TCRs per sample had a median of roughly 93,000 and ranged from about 23,224 to 750,000. MiXCR, applied by TCRdb to the RACE reads, yields one record per CDR3 protein. TCRdb's processing, not the study's, gives the V and J calls here. The sample lists more than 250,000 distinct CDR3 sequences; approximately 8.4% were seen once.

The clonotype originates from a woman in her thirties or forties with alopecia areata. Some clones in this sample may be carry-over from other donors' samples. This chain connects TRBV6-6 to TRBJ1-5; 7 bases fit TRBD1. The sequencing here drew on whole blood, taken in connection with sensitization to the hapten diphenylcyclopropenone (DPC). The CDR3 region has the DNA TGTGCCAGCTGGGAGGGACAGCTCCCCGATCAGCCCCAGCATTTT. This encodes CASWEGQLPDQPQHF.